These T cell receptor beta chains were read from a single sample in a study of blood T cell repertoires in COVID-19. Assay: immunoSEQ multiplex PCR; the TCRdb copy retains only in-frame clones and omits some. This table holds roughly 33,000 clones, 85% found once. The sample comprised peripheral blood. These receptors all come from a human donor with acute or convalescent COVID-19. The donor label of this sample is uncertain. The CDR3 runs from the conserved cysteine through the conserved F or W. The D gene is left open where the match is weak. Clone size is not always given. Where it is, it says once, few, many or a class for expanded clones.

>TRBD1|TRBV19|TRBJ2-2|few
CASRPDRGRDTGELFF
TGTGCCAGTAGACCGGACAGGGGGCGCGACACCGGGGAGCTGTTTTTT
>NA|TRBV6-5|TRBJ2-7|few
CASSSTGLGEQYF
TGTGCCAGCAGTTCTACAGGGTTGGGCGAGCAGTACTTC
>TRBD1|TRBV29-1|TRBJ1-3|NA
CSVGTESSGNTIYF
TGCAGCGTAGGGACAGAGAGCTCTGGAAACACCATATATTTT
>TRBD2|TRBV30|TRBJ2-5|NA
CAWSRGGLETQYF
TGTGCCTGGAGTCGGGGGGGCCTGGAGACCCAGTACTTC
>NA|TRBV27|TRBJ2-7|NA
CASSLKPPGHPYEQYF
TGTGCCAGCAGTTTAAAGCCTCCGGGACACCCCTACGAGCAGTACTTC
>TRBD1|TRBV29-1|TRBJ1-1|NA
CSVGGTGQTEAFF
TGCAGCGTTGGCGGGACAGGGCAAACTGAAGCTTTCTTT
>NA|TRBV27|TRBJ1-2|NA
CASSSSQGWGYGYTF
TGTGCCAGCAGTTCGTCACAGGGTTGGGGCTATGGCTACACCTTC
>TRBD2|TRBV4-3|TRBJ2-7|NA
CASSQGEGLAGAYEQYF
TGCGCCAGCAGCCAAGGGGAGGGACTAGCGGGAGCCTACGAGCAGTACTTC
>NA|TRBV25-1|TRBJ1-2|NA
CASRSPGVHYGYTF
TGTGCCAGCAGAAGTCCAGGGGTCCACTATGGCTACACCTTC
>TRBD2|TRBV27|TRBJ2-4|NA
CASSSTWGRGGVQNIQYF
TGTGCCAGCAGTTCGACCTGGGGGAGGGGAGGGGTGCAAAACATTCAGTACTTC
>NA|TRBV10-2|TRBJ2-7|NA
CASAAIIGASIYEQYF
TGCGCCAGCGCGGCCATAATTGGGGCCTCGATCTACGAGCAGTACTTC
>NA|TRBV2|TRBJ1-1|NA
CASSESPPGNSAARAFF
TGTGCCAGCAGTGAATCCCCCCCCGGGAATTCCGCGGCGAGAGCTTTCTTT
>NA|TRBV29-1|TRBJ1-2|few
CSVEDLAGNSDYTF
TGCAGCGTTGAAGATCTGGCAGGGAACTCGGACTACACCTTC
>TRBD1|TRBV28|TRBJ2-1|NA
CASSLGPHMARDSSYNEQFF
TGTGCCAGCAGTTTGGGCCCCCATATGGCACGGGACAGCTCCTACAATGAGCAGTTCTTC
>NA|TRBV4-1|TRBJ1-2|once
CASSHKTPNYGYTF
TGCGCCAGCAGCCATAAAACACCTAACTATGGCTACACCTTC
>NA|TRBV12-3/TRBV12-4|TRBJ1-1|NA
CASSFNLGASFF
TGTGCCAGCAGTTTTAACTTGGGCGCTTCTTTCTTT
>NA|TRBV5-6|TRBJ1-2|NA
CASSSQGSPGGYTF
TGTGCCAGCAGCTCACAGGGTTCGCCTGGTGGCTACACCTTC
>NA|TRBV2|TRBJ1-1|NA
CASRGGTEAFF
TGTGCCAGCAGGGGGGGAACTGAAGCTTTCTTT
>TRBD1|TRBV7-9|TRBJ2-1|NA
CASSLETGSYNEQFF
TGTGCCAGCAGCTTAGAGACAGGGTCCTACAATGAGCAGTTCTTC
>NA|TRBV11-3|TRBJ2-1|once
CASSSLDEQFF
TGTGCCAGCAGCTCTTTAGATGAGCAGTTCTTC
>TRBD1|TRBV27|TRBJ2-7|NA
CASSLKGAAYYEQYF
TGTGCCAGCAGTTTAAAGGGGGCAGCTTACTACGAGCAGTACTTC
>NA|TRBV19|TRBJ1-5|NA
CASSRIDRNNQPQHF
TGTGCCAGTAGCAGAATCGACAGAAACAATCAGCCCCAGCATTTT
>NA|TRBV12-3/TRBV12-4|TRBJ2-3|NA
CASSLITDTQYF
TGTGCCAGCAGTCTAATCACAGATACGCAGTATTTT
>NA|TRBV4-3|TRBJ2-3|NA
CASSQGLEADTQYF
TGCGCCAGCAGCCAAGGACTAGAGGCAGATACGCAGTATTTT
>TRBD1|TRBV28|TRBJ1-2|NA
CASNWDRGYTF
TGTGCCAGCAACTGGGACAGGGGCTACACCTTC
>NA|TRBV12-1|TRBJ2-3|NA
CASSTGLAGASSTDTQYF
TGTGCCAGCAGCACCGGACTAGCGGGGGCTTCTAGCACAGATACGCAGTATTTT
>NA|TRBV2|TRBJ1-5|NA
CASSGETEQPQHF
TGTGCCAGCAGCGGGGAAACCGAACAGCCCCAGCATTTT
>NA|TRBV5-5|TRBJ1-4|NA
CASSSWIGEKLFF
TGTGCCAGCAGCTCATGGATCGGGGAAAAACTGTTTTTT
>TRBD1|TRBV7-8|TRBJ1-3|NA
CASSWGQGKAGNTIYF
TGTGCCAGCAGCTGGGGACAGGGAAAAGCTGGAAACACCATATATTTT
>TRBD1|TRBV30|TRBJ1-1|NA
CAWTTRGTGGKRSEAFF
TGTGCCTGGACCACCAGAGGGACAGGGGGAAAACGGTCTGAAGCTTTCTTT
>TRBD2|TRBV6-5|TRBJ2-3|NA
CASSSRGRGDTQYF
TGTGCCAGCAGCTCGCGGGGGAGGGGAGATACGCAGTATTTT
>NA|TRBV5-3|TRBJ2-2|NA
CARSSPERAENTGELFF
TGTGCCAGAAGTTCGCCTGAGCGGGCGGAAAACACCGGGGAGCTGTTTTTT
>TRBD1|TRBV7-2|TRBJ1-3|few
CASSLGQRNTIYF
TGTGCCAGCAGCTTGGGACAGAGAAACACCATATATTTT
>TRBD1|TRBV7-2|TRBJ2-7|NA
CASSVGTGVYEQYF
TGTGCCAGCTCAGTGGGGACAGGAGTCTACGAGCAGTACTTC
>NA|TRBV27|TRBJ1-1|NA
CASSLYRNTEAFF
TGTGCCAGCAGTTTATACAGGAACACTGAAGCTTTCTTT
>NA|TRBV4-3|TRBJ2-6|NA
CASSQDRTYGANVLTF
TGCGCCAGCAGCCAAGATAGGACATATGGGGCCAACGTCCTGACTTTC
>TRBD1|TRBV5-1|TRBJ1-5|NA
CASSFTGGNQPQHF
TGCGCCAGCAGCTTTACAGGGGGCAATCAGCCCCAGCATTTT
>NA|TRBV4-1|TRBJ1-2|NA
CASSQPQGYGYTF
TGCGCCAGCAGCCAACCACAGGGCTATGGCTACACCTTC
>NA|TRBV7-2|TRBJ1-3|NA
CASSLEDPRVGNTIYF
TGTGCCAGCAGCTTAGAAGATCCCAGGGTTGGAAACACCATATATTTT
>NA|TRBV7-2|TRBJ1-2|NA
CASSLGLPYGYTF
TGTGCCAGCAGCCTAGGACTTCCTTATGGCTACACCTTC
>NA|TRBV12-3/TRBV12-4|TRBJ1-2|few
CASSLGGGGYTF
TGTGCCAGCAGTTTGGGAGGGGGTGGCTACACCTTC